Here is one TCR beta chain with its context. This clone appeared once. Its antigen has not been determined. Base quality data are lacking; no much larger clone is found one base away. The CDR3 starts with the cysteine, ends with the phenylalanine, and has 13 residues. Only the CDR3 region is kept as DNA, spanning 39 bases read in frame from base 1. The trim is 6 bases for V and 1 base for J, with a gap of 10 bases between the germline ends. The germline V gene specifies MNHEY as CDR1 and SVGAGI as CDR2. This sample was included in a study of blood T cell repertoires in COVID-19 (dated by TCRdb to about 2020). About the full investigation: Collaborator samples came from the United States, Italy and Spain and covered acute and convalescent phases of COVID-19. The prospective study material was composed of cDNA or gDNA derived from T cells, B-cell-depleted T cells, or PBMCs. The dataset comprised deeply sampled blood TCRbeta repertoires from subjects exposed to, actively infected with, or recovered from COVID-19. The repertoires were released in a freely available public database intended as a resource for research on the immune response to SARS-CoV-2. The samples were drawn from two sources: the first 160 participants of the ongoing ImmuneRACE study, and fewer than 1,500 subjects contributed by 6 global collaborators. A de-identified subject ID, COVID-19 status, age in years and sex were almost always included in the sample metadata. Where available, HLA class I and class II types were taken from metadata supplied by the sample provider and were not determined by assay-based typing.

A second Seattle source provided samples from volunteer blood donors who had recovered from COVID-19. Collaborating institutions collected whole blood in K2EDTA tubes following their own protocols. For TCRbeta analysis, collaborators shipped samples as frozen whole blood, isolated PBMCs, or DNA extracted from either of those sample types. Points the paper makes about the study in general: Clinical and demographic metadata were provided uncurated, with the amount varying by source and participant.

TCRbeta CDR3 regions were amplified from genomic DNA by means of the immunoSEQ Assay, a bias-controlled multiplex PCR. The paper's processing steps were these. The number of nucleated cells in each sample was estimated from the amplification of reference gene primers within the assay. To quantify the absolute abundance of each unique TCRbeta CDR3 rearrangement, sequence reads were collapsed and filtered. Productive Simpson clonality was computed per sample as the square root of Simpson's diversity index over productive rearrangements. TCRdb obtained this table from immuneACCESS and retained in-frame rearrangements with V and J assigned. These tables miss some clones; where compared with another copy, unresolved V genes account for less than half of the shortfall, and the remainder is unexplained. From that table come the V and J calls and clone size; the DNA was used to work out D and trimming. The table for this sample lists over 200,000 clones; about 90% of them were counted only once. The ten biggest clones cover 3% to 3.5% of the sample.

The source material was peripheral blood. This TCR came from a woman aged 30 to 39 who had recovered from COVID-19. The sequence joins TRBV6-5 to TRBJ2-7; no D gene can be assigned with confidence. The CDR3 protein sequence reads: CASSPTPSYEQYF. The DNA is as follows: TGTGCCAGCAGCCCCACTCCGTCCTACGAGCAGTACTTC.